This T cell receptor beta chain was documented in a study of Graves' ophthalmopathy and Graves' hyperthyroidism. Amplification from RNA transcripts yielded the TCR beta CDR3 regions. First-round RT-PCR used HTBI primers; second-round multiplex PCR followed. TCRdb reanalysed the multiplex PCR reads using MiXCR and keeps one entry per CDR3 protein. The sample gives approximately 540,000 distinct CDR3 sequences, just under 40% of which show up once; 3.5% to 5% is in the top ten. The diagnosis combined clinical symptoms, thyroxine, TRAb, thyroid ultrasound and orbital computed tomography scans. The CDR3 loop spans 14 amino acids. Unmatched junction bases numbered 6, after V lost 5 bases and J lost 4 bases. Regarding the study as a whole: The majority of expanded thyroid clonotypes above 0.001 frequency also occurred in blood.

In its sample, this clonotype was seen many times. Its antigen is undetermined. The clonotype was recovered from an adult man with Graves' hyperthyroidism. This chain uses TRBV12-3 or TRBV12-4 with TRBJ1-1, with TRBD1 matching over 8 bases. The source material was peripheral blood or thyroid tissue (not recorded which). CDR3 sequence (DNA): TGTGCCAGCAGTGAAACAGGGGGTGGCACTGAAGCTTTCTTT. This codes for CASSETGGGTEAFF.